These T cell receptor beta chains were read from a single sample in a study of shared clonotypes between healthy human individuals. This table comes from immunoSEQ multiplex PCR, and its TCRdb copy is limited to in-frame clones, with some not included. Here the sample spans some 1 million clones, approximately 76% being singletons. Sequencing input: memory CD4+ T cells sorted from blood. The source is a man younger than 35 in good health. Both conserved end residues are part of each CDR3. A D gene is named only where the DNA matches it firmly. Size is stated for part of the rows, as once, few or many counts, or as a class when the clone is expanded.

J: TRBJ1-1
D: .
size: .
V: TRBV18
CDR3: CASSPGLNTEAFF
DNA: TGTGCCAGCTCACCCGGACTTAACACTGAAGCTTTCTTT

J: TRBJ1-1
D: .
size: .
V: TRBV20-1
CDR3: CSAPMNTEAFF
DNA: TGCAGTGCCCCGATGAACACTGAAGCTTTCTTT

J: TRBJ2-1
D: .
size: few
V: TRBV5-1
CDR3: CASSLGWDEQFF
DNA: TGCGCCAGCAGCTTGGGGTGGGATGAGCAGTTCTTC

J: TRBJ1-2
D: .
size: .
V: TRBV4-1
CDR3: CASSQGLGGVYGYTF
DNA: TGCGCCAGCAGCCAAGGTTTGGGGGGCGTCTATGGCTACACCTTC

J: TRBJ2-5
D: .
size: .
V: TRBV29-1
CDR3: CSVVAAGKQETQYF
DNA: TGCAGCGTTGTGGCGGCAGGGAAGCAAGAGACCCAGTACTTC

J: TRBJ2-3
D: .
size: many
V: TRBV18
CDR3: CASSPWESSTDTQYF
DNA: TGTGCCAGCTCACCATGGGAATCTAGCACAGATACGCAGTATTTT

J: TRBJ1-2
D: .
size: few
V: TRBV5-1
CDR3: CASSLEGAGEGGYTF
DNA: TGCGCCAGCAGCTTGGAGGGCGCAGGGGAAGGTGGCTACACCTTC

J: TRBJ2-7
D: .
size: .
V: TRBV6-5
CDR3: CASSRIDDTYEQYF
DNA: TGTGCCAGCAGTCGAATCGACGATACCTACGAGCAGTACTTC

J: TRBJ2-3
D: .
size: .
V: TRBV7-7
CDR3: CASSHRSGGDTQYF
DNA: TGTGCTAGCAGCCACCGGAGTGGAGGAGATACGCAGTATTTT

J: TRBJ2-7
D: TRBD1
size: once
V: TRBV2
CDR3: CASRAPGQANEQYF
DNA: TGTGCCAGCAGAGCTCCGGGACAGGCTAACGAGCAGTACTTC

J: TRBJ1-6
D: .
size: .
V: TRBV2
CDR3: CASSGQESSPLHF
DNA: TGTGCCAGCAGTGGGCAGGAAAGTTCACCCCTCCACTTT

J: TRBJ2-7
D: TRBD2
size: once
V: TRBV7-2
CDR3: CASSLATSGRPRSYEQYF
DNA: TGTGCCAGCAGCCTTGCGACTAGCGGGAGGCCTAGGTCCTACGAGCAGTACTTC

J: TRBJ2-5
D: .
size: .
V: TRBV5-1
CDR3: CASSLAHIQETQYF
DNA: TGCGCCAGCAGCTTGGCCCATATTCAAGAGACCCAGTACTTC

J: TRBJ2-1
D: TRBD2
size: .
V: TRBV9
CDR3: CASSAVSGGPNEQFF
DNA: TGTGCCAGCAGTGCCGTTTCGGGGGGGCCGAATGAGCAGTTCTTC

J: TRBJ2-1
D: .
size: .
V: TRBV6-5
CDR3: CASSYGPVDYNEQFF
DNA: TGTGCCAGCAGTTACGGGCCGGTCGATTACAATGAGCAGTTCTTC

J: TRBJ2-3
D: TRBD2
size: once
V: TRBV9
CDR3: CASSAVTSTRGRDTQYF
DNA: TGTGCCAGCAGCGCGGTGACTAGCACGAGGGGAAGAGATACGCAGTATTTT

J: TRBJ2-1
D: .
size: once
V: TRBV6-5
CDR3: CASRRGRTSYNEQFF
DNA: TGTGCCAGCAGAAGAGGACGGACCTCCTACAATGAGCAGTTCTTC

J: TRBJ2-7
D: TRBD2
size: .
V: TRBV6-5
CDR3: CASRTQRGGSYEQYF
DNA: TGTGCCAGCAGGACCCAGCGGGGGGGTAGTTACGAGCAGTACTTC